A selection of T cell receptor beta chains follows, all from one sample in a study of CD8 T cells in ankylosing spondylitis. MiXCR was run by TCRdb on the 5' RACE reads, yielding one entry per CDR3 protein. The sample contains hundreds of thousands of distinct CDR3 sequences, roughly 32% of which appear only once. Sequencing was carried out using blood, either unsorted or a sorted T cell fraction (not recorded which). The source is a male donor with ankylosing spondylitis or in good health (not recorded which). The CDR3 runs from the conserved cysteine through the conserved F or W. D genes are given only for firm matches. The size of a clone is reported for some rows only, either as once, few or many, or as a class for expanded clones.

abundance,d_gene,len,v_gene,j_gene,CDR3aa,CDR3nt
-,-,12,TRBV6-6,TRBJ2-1,CASRDGEREQFF,TGTGCCAGCAGGGATGGGGAGCGGGAGCAGTTCTTC
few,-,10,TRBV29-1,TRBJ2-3,CSENTDTQYF,TGCAGCGAGAACACAGATACGCAGTATTTT
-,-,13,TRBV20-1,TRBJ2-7,CSARDRGFYEQYF,TGCAGTGCTAGAGATAGGGGGTTCTACGAGCAGTACTTC
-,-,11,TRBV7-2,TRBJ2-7,CASGGRYEQYF,TGTGCCAGCGGGGGGAGATACGAGCAGTACTTC
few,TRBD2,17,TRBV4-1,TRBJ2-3,CASSQPPGLAGEDTQYF,TGCGCCAGCAGCCAACCTCCGGGACTAGCGGGGGAAGATACGCAGTATTTT
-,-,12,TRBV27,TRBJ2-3,CASSFYPDTQYF,TGTGCCAGCAGTTTTTATCCAGATACGCAGTATTTT
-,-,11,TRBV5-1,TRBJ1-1,CASSPGTQAFF,TGCGCCAGCAGCCCCGGGACTCAAGCTTTCTTT
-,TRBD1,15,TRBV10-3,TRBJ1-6,CAIRGTGQGASPLHF,TGTGCCATCAGGGGGACAGGGCAGGGTGCTTCACCCCTCCACTTT
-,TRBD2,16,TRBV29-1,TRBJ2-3,CSAGTSGGPRRDTQYF,TGCAGCGCCGGGACTAGCGGGGGGCCCCGGCGAGATACGCAGTATTTT
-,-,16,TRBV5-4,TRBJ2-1,CASSSTTGGGYNEQFF,TGTGCCAGCAGCTCCACCACCGGGGGTGGTTACAATGAGCAGTTCTTC
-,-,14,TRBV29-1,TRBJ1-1,CSVELARGYTEAFF,TGCAGCGTTGAATTGGCCAGGGGATACACTGAAGCTTTCTTT
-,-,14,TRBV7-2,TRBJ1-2,CASSLLGYNYGYTF,TGTGCCAGCAGCTTATTGGGTTATAACTATGGCTACACCTTC
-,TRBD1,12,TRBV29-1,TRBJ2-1,CSVGGQGNEQFF,TGCAGCGTTGGGGGACAGGGCAATGAGCAGTTCTTC
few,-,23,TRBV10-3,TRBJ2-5,CAISETSGGEDPVLRVGAKTQYF,-
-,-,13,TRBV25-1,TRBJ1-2,CASVDSNLYGYTF,TGTGCCAGCGTAGACAGTAACCTCTATGGCTACACCTTC
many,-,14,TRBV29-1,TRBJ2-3,CSVEGPGQRVKQYF,TGCAGCGTTGAAGGACCGGGACAAAGGGTGAAGCAGTATTTT
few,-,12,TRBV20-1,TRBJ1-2,CSAAADNYGYTF,TGCAGTGCTGCGGCAGATAACTATGGCTACACCTTC